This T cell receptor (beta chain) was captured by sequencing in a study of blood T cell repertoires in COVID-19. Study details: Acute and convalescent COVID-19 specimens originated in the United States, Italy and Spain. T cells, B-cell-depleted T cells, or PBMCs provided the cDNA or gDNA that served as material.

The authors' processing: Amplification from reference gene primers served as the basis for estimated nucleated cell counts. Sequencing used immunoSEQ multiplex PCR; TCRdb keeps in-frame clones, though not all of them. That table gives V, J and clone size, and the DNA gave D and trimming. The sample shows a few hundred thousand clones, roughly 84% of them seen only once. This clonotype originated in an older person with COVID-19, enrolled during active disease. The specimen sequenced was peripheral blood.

CDR3: CASMEGQGAFGELFF. CDR3 sequence (DNA): TGCGCCAGCATGGAGGGTCAGGGGGCGTTCGGGGAGCTGTTTTTT. The chain is built from TRBV5-1 and TRBJ2-2, with 8 bases fitting TRBD1. The CDR3 is made up of 15 amino acids. V gave up 6 bases and J gave up 7 bases; unmatched junction bases: 11. In germline, CDR1 is SGHRS, CDR2 YFSETQ.